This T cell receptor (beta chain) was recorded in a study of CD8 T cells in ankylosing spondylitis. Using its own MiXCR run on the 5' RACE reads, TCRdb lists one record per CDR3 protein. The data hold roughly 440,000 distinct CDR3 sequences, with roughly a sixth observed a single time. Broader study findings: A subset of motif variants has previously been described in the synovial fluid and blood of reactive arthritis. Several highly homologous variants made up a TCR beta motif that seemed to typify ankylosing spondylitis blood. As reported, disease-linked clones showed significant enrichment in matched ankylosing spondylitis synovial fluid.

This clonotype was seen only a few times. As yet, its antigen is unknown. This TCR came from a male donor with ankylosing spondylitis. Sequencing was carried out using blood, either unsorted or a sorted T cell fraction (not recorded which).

CDR3 bases: TGTGCCAGCACGGAGGACAGGGTTAGCGAGCAGTACTTC. Translation: CASTEDRVSEQYF. The genes are TRBV2 and TRBJ2-7, with 8 bases aligning to TRBD1. The length of the CDR3 is 13 residues. Germline CDR1 SNHLY, CDR2 FYNNEI. Trimming cost V 7 bases and J 6 bases; bases outside gene matches: 8.